The 20 T cell receptor beta chains presented below share a single source sample, sequenced in a study of CD8 T cells in ankylosing spondylitis. TCRdb ran MiXCR on the 5' RACE reads and lists one entry per CDR3 protein. The data show hundreds of thousands of distinct CDR3 sequences, with 30% to 35% seen just once and around 4% held by the top ten. Sequencing was performed on blood, either unsorted or a sorted T cell fraction (not recorded which). All receptors derive from a male donor with ankylosing spondylitis or in good health (not recorded which).

In its sample, this clonotype was seen a few times. The V gene is TRBV20-1, the J gene TRBJ2-2; D possibly corresponds to TRBD2 (5 bases). CDR1 and CDR2 (germline): DFQATT, SNEGSKA (reference sequence). The CDR3 length is 12 residues. CDR3 loop: CSVSGETGELFF. In nucleotides, the CDR3 is TGCAGCGTGTCCGGGGAGACCGGGGAGCTGTTTTTT.

The chain recombines TRBV20-1 with TRBJ1-2, with D possibly being TRBD1 (6 bases). Germline CDR1 DFQATT, CDR2 SNEGSKA (reference sequence). This CDR3 is built from 14 residues. The V and J ends lost 6 bases and 4 bases respectively, with 18 bases between them. In DNA, the CDR3 is TGCAGTGCGAGCCTCAGGGGTTGGGTCTATGGCTACACCTTC. It encodes CSASLRGWVYGYTF.

This chain joins TRBV7-9 and TRBJ2-7, with D unresolved. V lost 5 bases, J lost 3 bases, and 11 bases lay in between. Germline lookup yields CDR1 SEHNR and CDR2 FQNEAQ (reference sequence). The CDR3 runs 13 residues. The CDR3 nucleotides are TGTGCCAGCAGCCCCCCGACCTACTACGAGCAGTACTTC. This encodes CASSPPTYYEQYF.

The rearrangement uses TRBV27 and TRBJ2-5, with D perhaps assigned TRBD1 or TRBD2 (6 bases each). The V gene's germline CDR1 is MNHEY and CDR2 SMNVEV (reference sequence). V was pared by 3 bases and J by 2 bases, with 13 bases between. The CDR3 consists of 15 residues. CDR3 DNA sequence: TGTGCCAGCAGTTTCCAGGGGACTTCACAAGAGACCCAGTACTTC. This encodes CASSFQGTSQETQYF.

This clonotype was seen more than once but under ten times. The chain joins TRBV29-1 to TRBJ2-5, with TRBD2 identical over 8 bases. Germline values: CDR1 SQVTM, CDR2 ANQGSEA. The CDR3 is 12 residues long. Losses at the gene ends were 6 bases for V and 3 bases for J; bases not matched to a gene: 3. CDR3 in DNA: TGCAGCGTCCTTAGCGGGGAAGAGACCCAGTACTTC. Amino acids: CSVLSGEETQYF.

The V gene is TRBV12-3 or TRBV12-4, the J gene TRBJ2-1; D is unclear. The CDR3 covers 15 residues. Deletions cut 3 bases from V and 8 bases from J, with 17 bases between. The CDR3 DNA follows: TGTGCCAGCAGTTTCCCTAGTGGGCGAGCCCATGAGCAGTTCTTC. Its translation is CASSFPSGRAHEQFF.

This clonotype was seen repeatedly, ten times or more. The chain recombines TRBV12-3 or TRBV12-4 with TRBJ2-7; perhaps TRBD1 as D (7 bases). V was pared by 5 bases and J by 5 bases, with 10 bases between. The CDR3 length is 12 residues. DNA for the CDR3: TGTGCCAGCAGTCTCAGGGGGGACGAGCAGTACTTC. Amino acids: CASSLRGDEQYF.

This chain links TRBV6-1 with TRBJ2-5; possible D gene TRBD1, 6 bases. Deletions cut 3 bases from V and 5 bases from J, with 16 bases between. CDR1 and CDR2 (germline): MNHNS, SASEGT. The CDR3 covers 15 residues. This chain's CDR3 is CASSEDGTLYETQYF. As DNA, the CDR3 is TGTGCCAGCAGTGAGGACGGGACACTATACGAGACCCAGTACTTC.

This clonotype has only a few counts. The chain is built from TRBV4-2 and TRBJ1-2, with D possibly TRBD1 on 5 matching bases. Germline lookup yields CDR1 LGHNA and CDR2 YNFKEQ. The CDR3 has 11 amino acids. Trimming cost V 6 bases and J 13 bases, with 15 bases left between them. As DNA, the CDR3 is TGTGCCAGCAGTCCCGGAGCAGGGCTCACCTTC. Protein sequence: CASSPGAGLTF.

This clonotype was seen more than once but under ten times. The chain is built from TRBV27 and TRBJ2-5; D gene unclear. CDR3 length: 11 residues. The germline CDR1 and CDR2 sequences are MNHEY and SMNVEV (reference sequence). V lost 2 bases and J lost 5, with 3 bases in between. For the CDR3, the DNA is TGTGCCAGCAGTTTAATGGAGACCCAGTACTTC. Translation gives CASSLMETQYF.

This clonotype has more than one count but fewer than ten. This sequence joins TRBV29-1 and TRBJ1-1, with TRBD1 identical over 9 bases. Germline V gene sequence: CDR1 SQVTM, CDR2 ANQGSEA. Losses at the gene ends were 4 bases for V and 5 bases for J; bases not matched to a gene: 5. The length of the CDR3 is 13 residues. The CDR3 protein is CSVAQGAWTEAFF. CDR3 nucleotides: TGCAGCGTTGCACAGGGGGCTTGGACTGAAGCTTTCTTT.

In its sample, this clonotype was seen a few times. The chain employs TRBV4-1 and TRBJ2-7, with D possibly called TRBD1 or TRBD2 (5 bases each). V shed 4 bases and J shed 3 bases, with 16 bases lying between them. The CDR3 runs to 15 residues. From germline, CDR1 is MGHRA and CDR2 YSYEKL. The CDR3 here is CASSLDRDPNYEQYF. The DNA of the CDR3 is TGCGCCAGCAGCCTGGACCGGGACCCTAACTACGAGCAGTACTTC.

The V and J genes are TRBV5-1 and TRBJ2-1; D call uncertain. This CDR3 is built from 14 residues. V was shortened by 0 bases and J by 7 bases, with 11 bases between the two germline ends. Germline CDR1 is SGHRS and CDR2 is YFSETQ. For the CDR3, the DNA is TGCGCCAGCAGCTTGGGAACCCGAACAAATGAGCAGTTCTTC. Protein sequence: CASSLGTRTNEQFF. The full variable domain, with the rest looked up from reference TRBV5-1 and TRBJ2-1, is KAGVTQTPRYLIKTRGQQVTLSCSPISGHRSVSWYQQTPGQGLQFLFEYFSETQRNKGNFPGRFSGRQFSNSRSEMNVSTLELGDSALYLCASSLGTRTNEQFFGPGTRLTVL.

This clonotype was picked up a small number of times. The rearrangement links TRBV6-1 to TRBJ1-6, with a weak D call TRBD1 (5 bases). The CDR3 totals 14 residues. V was clipped by 7 bases and J by 5 bases, with 12 bases between them. Looked up from germline, CDR1 is MNHNS and CDR2 is SASEGT. In DNA form, the CDR3 reads TGTGCCAGCACCCAGGGCCGGGATAATTCACCCCTCCACTTT. Translating it yields CASTQGRDNSPLHF.

The chain recombines TRBV20-1 with TRBJ2-7; possible D gene TRBD1, 5 bases. The CDR3 runs to 12 residues. Germline CDR1 DFQATT, CDR2 SNEGSKA (reference sequence). V was pared by 6 bases and J by 5 bases, with 14 bases between. DNA for the CDR3: TGCAGTGCCGGGCCAGGGTCCCACGAGCAGTACTTC. This encodes CSAGPGSHEQYF.

This clonotype was counted a few times. The genes are TRBV7-6 and TRBJ2-7; a weak D match, TRBD2 (6 bases). This CDR3 region has 15 residues. The germline V gene encodes CDR1 SGHVS and CDR2 FNYEAQ. V was clipped by 4 bases and J by 3 bases, with 16 bases between them. The CDR3, as DNA: TGTGCCAGCAGCTGGGGGGACGGGATGGTCTACGAGCAGTACTTC. Translating it yields CASSWGDGMVYEQYF.

The V call is TRBV10-3, the J call TRBJ2-5; tentative D call: TRBD1 (6 bases). The CDR3 has 12 residues. The V end lost 6 bases, the J end lost 4 bases, and 9 bases lay between the germline ends. CDR1 ENHRY and CDR2 SYGVKD come from the germline V gene. The CDR3 sequence: CAIRDSLETQYF. DNA of the CDR3: TGTGCCATCAGGGACAGCCTAGAGACCCAGTACTTC.

This clonotype showed up just once. CDR3 region: CASSYSGGSLGETQYF. In nucleotides, the CDR3 is TGTGCCAGCAGCTATTCCGGAGGGTCCCTAGGAGAGACCCAGTACTTC. V usage is TRBV5-5 and J usage is TRBJ2-5; possible D gene TRBD2, 6 bases. In germline, CDR1 is SGHKS, CDR2 YYEKEE (reference sequence). Trimming left V 3 bases short and J 4 bases short, with 19 bases between. This CDR3 region has 16 residues.

The chain is built from TRBV10-3 and TRBJ2-3, with 13 bases fitting TRBD2. The CDR3 length is 17 residues. CDR1 ENHRY and CDR2 SYGVKD come from the germline V gene. V lost 4 bases to trimming and J lost 3 bases; unmatched junction nucleotides: 7. The CDR3 sequence: CAISARGLAGPTDTQYF. Here the CDR3 DNA reads TGTGCCATCAGTGCAAGGGGACTAGCGGGGCCTACAGATACGCAGTATTTT.

Ten or more counts support this clonotype. The chain is built from TRBV29-1 and TRBJ1-2, with no clear D. The CDR3 consists of 13 residues. V was clipped by 4 bases and J by 3 bases, with 12 bases between them. The germline V gene has CDR1 SQVTM and CDR2 ANQGSEA. CDR3 nucleotides: TGCAGCGTTGGAGAGGGTACCGACTATGGCTACACCTTC. Its translation: CSVGEGTDYGYTF.